This T cell receptor (beta chain) was recorded in a study of OX40 agonist ivuxolimab in advanced cancers. Study details: An anti-OX40 (CD134) antibody with agonistic activity, ivuxolimab, was administered to patients. Averaging about 60 years in age, with a range of roughly 20 to 90, the cohort was about 86% male. One patient with hepatocellular carcinoma and two with cutaneous melanoma, three in all, had partial responses. Study-wide points: More expanded clones were found, on average, in CD8+ than in CD4+ T cells.

Germline loops: CDR1 GTSNPN, CDR2 SVGIG (reference sequence). This CDR3 contains 15 residues. With 1 base removed from V and 0 bases from J, the gap between germline ends came to 12 bases. On this clone: Its target is unknown.

Only in-frame clones appear in the TCRdb table, and some are missing; sequencing was by immunoSEQ multiplex PCR. Of 100,000 or so clones in the sample, around 85% were seen once. V gene TRBV30 combines with J gene TRBJ1-1; D is unclear. This receptor was obtained from an adult with an advanced solid tumor such as melanoma, head and neck, liver or kidney cancer. The specimen comprised CD4+ or CD8+ T cells sorted from blood, sampled in a trial of the OX40 agonist ivuxolimab. CDR3 DNA sequence: TGTGCCTGGAGTGGCCAATTAAGAATGAACACTGAAGCTTTCTTT. Translation: CAWSGQLRMNTEAFF.